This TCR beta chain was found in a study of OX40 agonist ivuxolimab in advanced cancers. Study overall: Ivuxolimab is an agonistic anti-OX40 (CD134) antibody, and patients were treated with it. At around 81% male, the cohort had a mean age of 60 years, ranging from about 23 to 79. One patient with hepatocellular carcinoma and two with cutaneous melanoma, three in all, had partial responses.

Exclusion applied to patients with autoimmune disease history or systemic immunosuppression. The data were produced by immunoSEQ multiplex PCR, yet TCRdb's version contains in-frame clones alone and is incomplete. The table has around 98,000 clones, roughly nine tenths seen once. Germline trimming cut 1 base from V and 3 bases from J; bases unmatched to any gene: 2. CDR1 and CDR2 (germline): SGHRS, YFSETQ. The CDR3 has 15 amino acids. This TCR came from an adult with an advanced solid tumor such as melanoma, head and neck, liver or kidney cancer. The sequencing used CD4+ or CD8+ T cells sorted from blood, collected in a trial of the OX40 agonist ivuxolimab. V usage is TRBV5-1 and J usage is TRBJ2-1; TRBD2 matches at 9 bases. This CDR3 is CASSLTSGFYNEQFF. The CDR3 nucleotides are TGCGCCAGCAGCTTGACTAGCGGGTTCTACAATGAGCAGTTCTTC. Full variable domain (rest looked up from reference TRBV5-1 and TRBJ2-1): KAGVTQTPRYLIKTRGQQVTLSCSPISGHRSVSWYQQTPGQGLQFLFEYFSETQRNKGNFPGRFSGRQFSNSRSEMNVSTLELGDSALYLCASSLTSGFYNEQFFGPGTRLTVL.